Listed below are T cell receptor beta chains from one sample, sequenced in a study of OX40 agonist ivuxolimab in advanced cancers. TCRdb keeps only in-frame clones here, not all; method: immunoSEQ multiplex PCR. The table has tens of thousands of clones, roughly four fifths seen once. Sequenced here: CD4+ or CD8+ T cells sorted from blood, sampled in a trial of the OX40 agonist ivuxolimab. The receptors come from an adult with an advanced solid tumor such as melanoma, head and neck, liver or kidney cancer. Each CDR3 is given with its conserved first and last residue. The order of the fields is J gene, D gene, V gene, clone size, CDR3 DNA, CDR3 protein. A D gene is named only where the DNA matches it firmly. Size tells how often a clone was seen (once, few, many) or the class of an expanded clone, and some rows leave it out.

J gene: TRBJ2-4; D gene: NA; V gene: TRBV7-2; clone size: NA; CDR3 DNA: TGTGCCAGCAGCGACGGACCTAGCGCCGCCAAAAACATTCAGTACTTC; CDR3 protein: CASSDGPSAAKNIQYF
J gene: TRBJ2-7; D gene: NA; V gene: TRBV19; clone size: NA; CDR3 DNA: TGTGCCAGTAGTAGCCCGCGTTCGGGAACCTACGAGCAGTACTTC; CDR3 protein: CASSSPRSGTYEQYF
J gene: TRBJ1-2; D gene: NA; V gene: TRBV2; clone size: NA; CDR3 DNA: TGTGCCAGCAGGAATGTGGACAGCCGGGGCTATGGCTACACCTTC; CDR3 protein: CASRNVDSRGYGYTF
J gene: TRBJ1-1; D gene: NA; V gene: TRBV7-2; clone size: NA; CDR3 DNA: TGTGCCAGCAGGGGGGACAAACACACTGAAGCTTTCTTT; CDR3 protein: CASRGDKHTEAFF
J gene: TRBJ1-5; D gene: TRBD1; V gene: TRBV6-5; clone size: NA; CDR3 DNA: TGTGCCAGCATTAAGACAGGGGCGGACCAGCCCCAGCATTTT; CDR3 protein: CASIKTGADQPQHF
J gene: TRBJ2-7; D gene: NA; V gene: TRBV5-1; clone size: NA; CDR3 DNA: TGCGCCAGCAATGGTCAGAACTACGAGCAGTACTTC; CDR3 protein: CASNGQNYEQYF
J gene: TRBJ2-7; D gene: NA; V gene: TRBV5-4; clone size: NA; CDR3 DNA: TGTGCCAGCAGCTCAGGGAGCTACGAGCAGTACTTC; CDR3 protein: CASSSGSYEQYF
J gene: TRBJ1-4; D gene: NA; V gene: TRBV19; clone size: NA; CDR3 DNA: TGTGCCAGTAGTACCCCCAAGGGATCTAATGAAAAACTGTTTTTT; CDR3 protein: CASSTPKGSNEKLFF
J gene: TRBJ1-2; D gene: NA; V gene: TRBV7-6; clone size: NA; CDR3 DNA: TGTGCCAGCAGCCCGGGACGCTACTATGGCTACACCTTC; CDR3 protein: CASSPGRYYGYTF
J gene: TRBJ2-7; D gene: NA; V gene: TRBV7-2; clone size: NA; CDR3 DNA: TGTGCCAGCAGCTTCTTATGGACGGTTTCCTACGAGCAGTACTTC; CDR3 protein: CASSFLWTVSYEQYF
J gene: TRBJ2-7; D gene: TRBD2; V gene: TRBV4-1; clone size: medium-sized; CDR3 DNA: TGCGCCAGCAGCCAGACTAGCGGGGGCAACTACGAGCAGTACTTC; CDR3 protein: CASSQTSGGNYEQYF
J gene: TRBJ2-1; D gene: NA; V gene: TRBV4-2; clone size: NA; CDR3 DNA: TGTGCCAGCAGCCAAGAGACCCGCCCCCCCTACAATGAGCAGTTCTTC; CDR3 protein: CASSQETRPPYNEQFF
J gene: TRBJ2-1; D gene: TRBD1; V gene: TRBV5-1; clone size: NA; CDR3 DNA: TGCGCCAGCAGCTTGTTACAGGGGGCCAACAATGAGCAGTTCTTC; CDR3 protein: CASSLLQGANNEQFF
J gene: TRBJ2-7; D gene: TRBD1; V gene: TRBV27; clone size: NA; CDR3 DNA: TGTGCCAGCAGACCATTAGGACAGGCAACTTCCTACGAGCAGTACTTC; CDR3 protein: CASRPLGQATSYEQYF
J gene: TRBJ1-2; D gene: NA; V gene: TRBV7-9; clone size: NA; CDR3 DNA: TGTGCCAGCAGCTCCTCGGGGGGCTACACCTTC; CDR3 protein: CASSSSGGYTF
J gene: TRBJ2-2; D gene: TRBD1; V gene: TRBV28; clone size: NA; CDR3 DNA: TGTGCCAGCAGTTCATACAGGGGTATTACCGGGGAGCTGTTTTTT; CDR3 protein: CASSSYRGITGELFF
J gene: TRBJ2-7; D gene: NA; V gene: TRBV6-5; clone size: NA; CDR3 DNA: TGTGCCAGCAGTTTGGCCGATTACGAGCAGTACTTC; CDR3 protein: CASSLADYEQYF